One sample yielded the 26 T cell receptor beta chains listed below, sequenced in a study of T cell responses to AZD1222 COVID-19 vaccine. Produced via immunoSEQ multiplex PCR; TCRdb's table is partial and in-frame only. The top ten clones hold over 3.5% of a sample with roughly 150,000 clones, around 84% of them seen once. The sequenced sample was peripheral blood, obtained on day 0 of AZD1222 vaccination. The origin of the receptors is an adult in good health.

This clone is a singleton in its sample. The gene calls are TRBV19 and TRBJ1-6; D unresolved. This CDR3 has 14 amino acids. Germline CDR1 LNHDA, CDR2 SQIVND (reference sequence). Trimming took 5 bases from V and 0 from J, leaving 5 bases between them. The CDR3, as DNA: TGTGCCAGTAGTTCAGTCTCCTATAATTCACCCCTCCACTTT. It translates to CASSSVSYNSPLHF. Filled out from reference TRBV19 and TRBJ1-6, the complete variable domain reads DGGITQSPKYLFRKEGQNVTLSCEQNLNHDAMYWYRQDPGQGLRLIYYSQIVNDFQKGDIAEGYSVSREKKESFPLTVTSAQKNPTAFYLCASSSVSYNSPLHFGNGTRLTVT.

This clone was seen once. The chain recombines TRBV30 with TRBJ1-4; possible D gene TRBD1, 5 bases. This CDR3 comprises 14 residues. V was cut by 3 bases and J by 6 bases, with 14 bases left in between. Germline CDR1 is GTSNPN and CDR2 is SVGIG (reference sequence). The CDR3 DNA follows: TGTGCCTGGAGCCCGGGGCACAAGCATGAAAAACTGTTTTTT. Its translation is CAWSPGHKHEKLFF. The whole variable domain, remainder taken from reference TRBV30 and TRBJ1-4, is SQTIHQWPATLVQPVGSPLSLECTVEGTSNPNLYWYRQAAGRGLQLLFYSVGIGQISSEVPQNLSASRPQDRQFILSSKKLLLSDSGFYLCAWSPGHKHEKLFFGSGTQLSVL.

V is TRBV29-1 and J is TRBJ1-1; TRBD1 aligns across 7 bases. The ends lost 5 bases at V and 5 bases at J; junction bases unmatched: 11. CDR1 and CDR2 (germline): SQVTM, ANQGSEA. This CDR3 spans 14 amino acids. CDR3 residues: CSVQPRQGRTEAFF. CDR3 nucleotides: TGCAGCGTTCAACCGAGACAGGGACGGACTGAAGCTTTCTTT.

The CDR3 DNA reads TGTGCCAGCTCACCAGGGCAGGTTCCGAACACTGAAGCTTTCTTT. It codes for CASSPGQVPNTEAFF. The rearrangement links TRBV18 to TRBJ1-1; D call uncertain. V dropped 2 bases and J dropped 1 base, with 11 bases sitting between them. CDR1 is KGHSH and CDR2 is LQKENI in the germline V gene. CDR3 size: 15 residues.

The chain couples TRBV7-3 to TRBJ2-2; D remains unclear. CDR1 SGHTA and CDR2 FQGTGA come from the germline V gene. Trimming removed 0 bases from V and 1 base from J, with 0 bases in between. This CDR3 spans 13 amino acids. The CDR3, as DNA: TGTGCCAGCAGCTTAACGAACACCGGGGAGCTGTTTTTT. This translates into CASSLTNTGELFF.

The chain uses TRBV28 and TRBJ2-4, with no clear D. Germline values: CDR1 MDHEN, CDR2 SYDVKM. With 2 bases removed from V and 5 bases from J, the gap between germline ends came to 13 bases. The CDR3 has 15 amino acids. In DNA form, the CDR3 reads TGTGCCAGCAGTTTAGGGCTAGGAGATCAAAACATTCAGTACTTC. Protein product: CASSLGLGDQNIQYF.

V usage is TRBV28 and J usage is TRBJ1-2; TRBD1 aligns across 10 bases. This CDR3 is built from 16 residues. The germline V gene has CDR1 MDHEN and CDR2 SYDVKM. V dropped 6 bases and J dropped 2; count of bases not matched to a gene: 9. The CDR3 DNA reads TGTGCCAGCAGCCGATGGACAGGGGGAGGAAACTATGGCTACACCTTC. This sequence encodes CASSRWTGGGNYGYTF.

The chain employs TRBV19 and TRBJ1-1; D is unclear. The V gene's germline CDR1 is LNHDA and CDR2 SQIVND (reference sequence). This CDR3 has 13 residues. Trimming removed 0 bases at V and 1 base at J, with 3 bases between. CDR3 in amino acids: CASSIEQNTEAFF. CDR3 nucleotides: TGTGCCAGTAGTATAGAGCAGAACACTGAAGCTTTCTTT. Based on the CDR3 plus reference TRBV19 and TRBJ1-1, the full variable domain is DGGITQSPKYLFRKEGQNVTLSCEQNLNHDAMYWYRQDPGQGLRLIYYSQIVNDFQKGDIAEGYSVSREKKESFPLTVTSAQKNPTAFYLCASSIEQNTEAFFGQGTRLTVV.

This chain links TRBV7-6 with TRBJ1-3; 12 positions match TRBD1. J was trimmed by 0 bases and V by 1 base; bases with no gene match: 10. Looked up from germline, CDR1 is SGHVS and CDR2 is FNYEAQ. This CDR3 is 20 amino acids long. The CDR3 sequence: CASSLGPGTGGAGSGNTIYF. In DNA, the CDR3 is TGTGCCAGCAGCTTAGGCCCTGGGACAGGGGGCGCGGGCTCTGGAAACACCATATATTTT.

The genes are TRBV5-6 and TRBJ1-1, with D possibly matching TRBD1 (5 bases). Germline V gives CDR1 SGHDT, CDR2 YYEEEE. Between the trimmed V and J ends, which lost 0 bases and 3 bases, there was a span of 9 bases. The CDR3 is 14 amino acids. Here the CDR3 reads CASSLGTGHTEAFF. The CDR3 nucleotides are TGTGCCAGCAGCTTGGGAACAGGCCACACTGAAGCTTTCTTT.

The J gene is TRBJ1-1, the V gene TRBV19; unclear D gene. Trimming removed 10 bases from V and 2 bases from J, with 17 bases in between. The CDR3 loop spans 14 amino acids. Germline V gives CDR1 LNHDA, CDR2 SQIVND (reference sequence). The chain's CDR3 is CATLTGSLNTEAFF. The DNA for the CDR3 is TGTGCCACTCTTACCGGGTCTCTAAACACTGAAGCTTTCTTT.

This clone has a single count. V usage is TRBV6-1 and J usage is TRBJ2-7; tentatively, D is TRBD1 or TRBD2 (6 bases each). Germline V lookup: CDR1 MNHNS, CDR2 SASEGT. The V and J ends lost 2 bases and 7 bases respectively, with 21 bases between them. There are 16 residues in the CDR3. The CDR3 is CASSEFLGGAREEQYF. The CDR3 DNA reads TGTGCCAGCAGTGAATTTCTGGGGGGCGCCAGGGAAGAGCAGTACTTC.

The chain employs TRBV3-1 (or the pseudogene TRBV3-2) and TRBJ2-1; D could derive from TRBD1 or TRBD2 (5 bases each). The germline V and J ends were trimmed by 7 bases and 7 bases, with 17 bases remaining between them. Germline V lookup: CDR1 LGHDT, CDR2 YNNKEL (reference sequence). The CDR3 is 14 residues long. CDR3 protein: CASTQRGSSNEQFF. CDR3 in DNA: TGTGCCAGCACCCAGAGGGGTTCGAGTAATGAGCAGTTCTTC.

The chain uses TRBV10-3 and TRBJ1-4; TRBD1 aligns across 7 bases. The CDR3 length is 17 residues. V lost 3 bases to trimming and J lost 3 bases; unmatched junction nucleotides: 10. The germline V gene encodes CDR1 ENHRY and CDR2 SYGVKD. CDR3 bases: TGTGCCATCAGTGAACGACGGCTGACAGGGCCTAATGAAAAACTGTTTTTT. This translates into CAISERRLTGPNEKLFF.

V and J are TRBV7-2 and TRBJ2-7; a possible D gene is TRBD2 (6 bases). Per the germline V gene, CDR1 is SGHTA and CDR2 is FQGNSA. This CDR3 has 14 amino acids. Trimming cost V 1 base and J 7 bases, with 14 bases left between them. CDR3 loop: CASSLVGGSGEQYF. The CDR3, as DNA: TGTGCCAGCAGCTTAGTCGGGGGAAGCGGGGAGCAGTACTTC.

V and J are TRBV5-1 and TRBJ2-3, with TRBD1 identical over 10 bases. The CDR3 extends over 15 amino acids. Germline CDR1 SGHRS, CDR2 YFSETQ. The junction had 7 bases not matched to a gene; V was cut back by 3 bases and J by 6 bases. In DNA form, the CDR3 reads TGCGCCAGCAGCTCGACCGGGACAGGGGTGGATACGCAGTATTTT. This sequence encodes CASSSTGTGVDTQYF.

CDR3 amino acids: CASGRSGPPKDDTEAFF. The DNA of the CDR3 is TGTGCCAGCGGTCGTTCGGGGCCTCCCAAGGACGACACTGAAGCTTTCTTT. The rearrangement uses TRBV2 and TRBJ1-1; D may be TRBD1 (5 bases). V was pared by 8 bases and J by 3 bases, with 25 bases between. CDR3 length: 17 residues. Looked up from germline, CDR1 is SNHLY and CDR2 is FYNNEI. Full variable domain (missing parts from reference TRBV2 and TRBJ1-1): EPEVTQTPSHQVTQMGQEVILRCVPISNHLYFYWYRQILGQKVEFLVSFYNNEISEKSEIFDDQFSVERPDGSNFTLKIRSTKLEDSAMYFCASGRSGPPKDDTEAFFGQGTRLTVV.

The chain uses TRBV3-1 (or the pseudogene TRBV3-2) and TRBJ1-1; no reliable D call. The germline gives CDR1 LGHDT, CDR2 YNNKEL (reference sequence). Trimming took 3 bases from V and 5 from J, leaving 13 bases between them. The CDR3 consists of 14 residues. The DNA of the CDR3 is TGTGCCAGCAGCCACAGCCCGGTCGATACTGAAGCTTTCTTT. This sequence encodes CASSHSPVDTEAFF.

The genes are TRBV5-6 and TRBJ1-2; 9 bases map to TRBD1. V shed 0 bases and J 3 bases; nucleotides not matched to a gene: 6. Germline values: CDR1 SGHDT, CDR2 YYEEEE. There are 16 residues in the CDR3. This CDR3 is CASSLVDRGVDYGYTF. CDR3 bases: TGTGCCAGCAGCTTGGTGGACAGGGGAGTCGACTATGGCTACACCTTC.

In this sample, this clone turned up once. V gene TRBV19 combines with J gene TRBJ1-5, with D perhaps matching TRBD1 (6 bases). V was clipped by 7 bases and J by 1 base, with 11 bases between them. The length of the CDR3 is 14 residues. The germline V gene has CDR1 LNHDA and CDR2 SQIVND (reference sequence). The CDR3 coding sequence is TGTGCCAGTACTTGGGGGGCAAGCAATCAGCCCCAGCATTTT. Residues: CASTWGASNQPQHF.

The chain joins TRBV7-2 to TRBJ1-1; TRBD1 matches at 7 bases. CDR1 is SGHTA and CDR2 is FQGNSA in the germline V gene. Trimming removed 5 bases from V and 3 bases from J; junction bases left unmatched: 3. The CDR3 runs 13 residues. DNA of the CDR3: TGTGCCAGCAGCGTAGACAGGGACACTGAAGCTTTCTTT. This translates into CASSVDRDTEAFF.

As DNA, the CDR3 is TGCAGCGTTGATCGGTATCTGGGGCAGAACACTGAAGCTTTCTTT. Translating gives CSVDRYLGQNTEAFF. The gene calls are TRBV29-1 and TRBJ1-1; D possibly corresponds to TRBD1 (5 bases). Germline-derived CDR1 and CDR2 are SQVTM and ANQGSEA. V was pared by 3 bases and J by 1 base, with 15 bases between. The CDR3 runs 15 residues.

The DNA for the CDR3 is TGTGCCTGGAGTGATGAGGGAGGCGACAATCAGCCCCAGCATTTT. Translated: CAWSDEGGDNQPQHF. V and J are TRBV30 and TRBJ1-5, with D uncertain. This CDR3 spans 15 amino acids. Trimming pared 1 base from V and 3 bases from J, leaving 13 bases between. CDR1 and CDR2 (germline): GTSNPN, SVGIG (reference sequence).

This clone was detected only a few times. The CDR3 region is CASSLQANQPQHF. The CDR3 coding sequence is TGTGCCAGCAGCCTACAGGCCAATCAGCCCCAGCATTTT. V gene TRBV7-9 combines with J gene TRBJ1-5, with D tentatively TRBD1 (5 bases). Trimming removed 5 bases from V and 3 bases from J, with 8 bases in between. Germline V gene data show CDR1 as SEHNR and CDR2 as FQNEAQ (reference sequence). The CDR3 has 13 residues.

The chain is built from TRBV7-2 and TRBJ1-5; D not certain. CDR3 size: 14 residues. V lost 5 bases and J lost 0, with 8 bases in between. CDR1 and CDR2 from the germline V gene are SGHTA and FQGNSA. The CDR3 nucleotides are TGTGCCAGCAGCACAGAATATAGCAATCAGCCCCAGCATTTT. This translates into CASSTEYSNQPQHF.

This rearrangement joins TRBV9 to TRBJ1-4; maybe TRBD1 (6 bases). The V gene's germline CDR1 is SGDLS and CDR2 YYNGEE. The V end was cut by 0 bases, the J end by 7 bases, with 13 bases between. The length of the CDR3 is 15 residues. The CDR3 DNA reads as TGTGCCAGCAGCGTAGTAACGGGGGCAGGTGAAAAACTGTTTTTT. This encodes CASSVVTGAGEKLFF. Full variable domain (rest looked up from reference TRBV9 and TRBJ1-4): DSGVTQTPKHLITATGQRVTLRCSPRSGDLSVYWYQQSLDQGLQFLIQYYNGEERAKGNILERFSAQQFPDLHSELNLSSLELGDSALYFCASSVVTGAGEKLFFGSGTQLSVL.